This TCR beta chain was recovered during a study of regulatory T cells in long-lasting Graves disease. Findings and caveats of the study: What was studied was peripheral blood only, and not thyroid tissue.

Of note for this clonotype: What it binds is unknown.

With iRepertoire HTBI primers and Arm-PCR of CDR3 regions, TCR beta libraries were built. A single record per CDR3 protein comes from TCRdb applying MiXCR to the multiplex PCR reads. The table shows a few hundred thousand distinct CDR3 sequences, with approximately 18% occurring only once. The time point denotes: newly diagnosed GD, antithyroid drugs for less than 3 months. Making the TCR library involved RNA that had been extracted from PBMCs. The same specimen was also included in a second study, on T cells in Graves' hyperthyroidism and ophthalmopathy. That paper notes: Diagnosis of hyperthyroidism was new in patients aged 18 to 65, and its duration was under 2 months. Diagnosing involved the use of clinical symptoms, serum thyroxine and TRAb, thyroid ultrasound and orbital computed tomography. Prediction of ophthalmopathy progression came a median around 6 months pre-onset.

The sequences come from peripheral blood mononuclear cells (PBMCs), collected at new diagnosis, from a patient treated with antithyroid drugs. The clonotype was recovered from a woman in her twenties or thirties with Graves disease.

CDR3 sequence (DNA): TGTGCCAGCAGTACAGAACGACAGGGGGTAGGCAATGAGCAGTTCTTC. Its protein product is CASSTERQGVGNEQFF. The rearrangement links TRBV5-4 to TRBJ2-1; the match to TRBD1 covers 9 bases. CDR1 is SGHNT, CDR2 YYREEE, per germline (reference sequence). The CDR3 contains 16 residues. After removal of 5 bases from V and 6 bases from J, the junction contained 12 bases not matched to a gene.